This T cell receptor (beta chain) appears in the sequencing data of a study of human T cells and chemical hapten exposure (dated by TCRdb to about 2021). Background on the whole study: For sensitization, 2% DPC in acetone was applied to a 2 cm by 2 cm area of upper inner arm skin. Peripheral blood TCR repertoire changes were tracked in vivo in alopecia patients during primary and secondary sensitization to the hapten diphenylcyclopropenone (DPC). Libraries were pooled for sequencing, and per-sample TCR yields varied mainly because of small differences in library volumes within the pool. Approximately 28 alopecia patients gave blood for TCR sequencing at one to four time points (pre-sensitization, 2, 6 and 24 weeks). Patch testing on the upper back used Finn chambers containing 0.01% DPC, with scoring done after 6 days according to International Contact Dermatitis Research Group standards. Most of the patients in the cohort were female, and the cohort covered alopecia areata with under or over 50% scalp involvement, alopecia totalis and alopecia universalis. Throughout the roughly 23-week study period, patients were also given weekly therapeutic DPC doses on the scalp. Patient blood was sampled pre-sensitization (week 0) and at 2, 6 and about 24 weeks after DPC sensitization.

The research as a whole found: All patients had alopecia, a presumed autoimmune disease, so their immune response might differ from that of healthy individuals. Repeated subsampling changed both the strength of the expansion versus patch-test correlation and the threshold at which that correlation became significant. A positive correlation was found between the number of PT1 expanded TCRs and patch test score, with significance reached at thresholds 8, 16 and 32 but not 4. The number of TCRs above 1 in 1000 frequency did not change with DPC sensitization; there was no evidence of global repertoire structure alterations. Significantly more large CDR3 similarity clusters were formed by expanded TCRs than by pre-sensitization or healthy control sets, consistent with antigen-driven responses.

This clonotype was seen many times. The target of this receptor is not known. Base qualities are not recorded, but no much larger clone differs from it by a single base. The protocol used for the library was RACE. The sequencer was a NextSeq 500. During library preparation, unique molecular identifiers were attached to individual cDNA molecules so that TCRs could be counted in a quantitative, reproducible way. For every blood RNA sample, sequencing covered both the TCR alpha and TCR beta chains. The published analysis was carried out like this. Samples had a median of roughly 87,000 TCRs, with a range from about 23,224 to 700,000. The Decombinator software suite was used to annotate V, J and CDR3 in the TCR reads. For PS versus PT1 abundance plots, all samples were subsampled to the same number of TCRs (28,000). Expanded TCRs were defined as absent before sensitization and observed at least eight times at the 2-week time point. TCRdb reanalyzed the raw reads on its own, using fastp at Q25 for trimming and MiXCR for clone calling, and kept in-frame beta chains. Every CDR3 protein is listed once, alongside the most common genes and DNA of its rows. In this record, the V and J calls reflect TCRdb's handling and not the investigators' own analysis. In this sample the table shows tens of thousands of distinct CDR3 sequences, 8% to 10% of which occur a single time. The top ten hold approximately 7% of the sample.

The sample's time point label, in plain terms: patch test 2, 6 weeks after DPC sensitization. The treatment or condition tag for this specimen amounts to: therapeutic diphenylcyclopropenone sensitization with weekly scalp DPC. At each patch-test visit, blood was drawn before the patch test was applied. To be eligible, patients had to be aged 18 to 70, diagnosed with alopecia and judged suitable for DPC therapy, while pregnant patients were excluded. Total RNA was isolated from unfractionated whole blood collected in Tempus Blood RNA tubes. Material: whole blood, obtained in connection with sensitization to the hapten diphenylcyclopropenone (DPC). This clonotype was obtained from a man aged 30 to 45 with alopecia areata. Some clones in this sample may be carry-over from other donors' samples.

CDR3 loop: CASSENGVNYGYTF. DNA sequence: TGCGCCAGCAGCGAAAACGGGGTTAACTATGGCTACACCTTC. Recombination linked TRBV4-3 to TRBJ1-2; the D gene is unclear. The CDR3 measures 14 amino acids from cysteine to phenylalanine. Only the CDR3 part of the read is kept: 42 bases, read in frame from the first base. The germline V gene supplies CDR1 LGHNA and CDR2 YSLEER. V sheds 5 bases and J sheds 1 base, leaving 11 bases between their ends.